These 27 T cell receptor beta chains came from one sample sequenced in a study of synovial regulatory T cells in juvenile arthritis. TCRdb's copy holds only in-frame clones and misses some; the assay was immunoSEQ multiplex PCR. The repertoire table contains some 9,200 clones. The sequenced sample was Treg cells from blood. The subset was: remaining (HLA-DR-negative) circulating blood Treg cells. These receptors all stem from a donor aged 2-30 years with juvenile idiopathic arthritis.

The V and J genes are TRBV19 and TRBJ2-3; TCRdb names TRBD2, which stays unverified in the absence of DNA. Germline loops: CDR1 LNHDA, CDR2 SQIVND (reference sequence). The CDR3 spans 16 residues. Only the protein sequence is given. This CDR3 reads CASSIVLSGSVDTQYF.

The CDR3 sequence: CAIRETRPSGANVLTF. The chain combines TRBV10-3 with TRBJ2-6. Germline CDR1 is ENHRY and CDR2 is SYGVKD. The CDR3 extends over 16 amino acids. No DNA is given.

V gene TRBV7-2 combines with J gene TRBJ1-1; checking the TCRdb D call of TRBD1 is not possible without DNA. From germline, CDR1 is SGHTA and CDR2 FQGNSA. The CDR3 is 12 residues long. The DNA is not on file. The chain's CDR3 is CASSLALGEAFF.

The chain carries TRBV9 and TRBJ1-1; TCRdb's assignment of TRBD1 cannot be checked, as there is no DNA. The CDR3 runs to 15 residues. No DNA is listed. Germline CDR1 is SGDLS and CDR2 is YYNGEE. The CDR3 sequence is CASSVGQAKNTEAFF. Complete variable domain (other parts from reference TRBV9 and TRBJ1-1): DSGVTQTPKHLITATGQRVTLRCSPRSGDLSVYWYQQSLDQGLQFLIQYYNGEERAKGNILERFSAQQFPDLHSELNLSSLELGDSALYFCASSVGQAKNTEAFFGQGTRLTVV.

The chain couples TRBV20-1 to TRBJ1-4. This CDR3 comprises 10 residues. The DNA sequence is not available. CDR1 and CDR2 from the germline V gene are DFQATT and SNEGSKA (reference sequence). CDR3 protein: CSAMTEKLFF.

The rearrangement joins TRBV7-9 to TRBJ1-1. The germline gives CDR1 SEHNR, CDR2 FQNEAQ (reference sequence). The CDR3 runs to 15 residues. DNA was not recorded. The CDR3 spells CASRSRTALWTEAFF.

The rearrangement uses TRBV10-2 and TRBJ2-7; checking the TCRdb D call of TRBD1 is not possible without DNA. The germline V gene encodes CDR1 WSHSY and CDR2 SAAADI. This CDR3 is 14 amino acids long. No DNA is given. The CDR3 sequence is CASRLDRSPYEQYF.

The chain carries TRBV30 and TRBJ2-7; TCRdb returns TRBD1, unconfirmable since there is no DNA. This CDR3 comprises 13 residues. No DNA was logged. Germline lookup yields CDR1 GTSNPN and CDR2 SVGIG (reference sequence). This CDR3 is CALQGTKNYEQYF.

This CDR3 reads CASSDSVSSGRVGDTQYF. This rearrangement joins TRBV25-1 to TRBJ2-3; TCRdb returns TRBD2, unconfirmable since there is no DNA. From germline, CDR1 is MGHDK and CDR2 SYGVNS. The CDR3 extends over 18 amino acids. No coding sequence is recorded.

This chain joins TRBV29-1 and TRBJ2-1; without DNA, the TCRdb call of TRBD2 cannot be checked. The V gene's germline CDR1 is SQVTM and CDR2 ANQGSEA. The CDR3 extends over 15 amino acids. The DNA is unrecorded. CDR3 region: CSATSTSAGYNEQFF.

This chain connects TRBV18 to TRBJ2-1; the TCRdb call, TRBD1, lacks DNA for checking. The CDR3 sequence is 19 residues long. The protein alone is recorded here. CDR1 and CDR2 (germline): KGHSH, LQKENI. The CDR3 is CASSPSPGTLQGNYNEQFF.

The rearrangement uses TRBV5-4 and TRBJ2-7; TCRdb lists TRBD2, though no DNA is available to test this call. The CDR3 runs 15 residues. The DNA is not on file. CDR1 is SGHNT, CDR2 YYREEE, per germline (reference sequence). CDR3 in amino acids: CASSLGSSSGYEQYF.

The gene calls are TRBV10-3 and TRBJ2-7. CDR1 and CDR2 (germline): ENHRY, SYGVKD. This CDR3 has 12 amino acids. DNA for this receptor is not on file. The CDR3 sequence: CAISEGSYEQYF.

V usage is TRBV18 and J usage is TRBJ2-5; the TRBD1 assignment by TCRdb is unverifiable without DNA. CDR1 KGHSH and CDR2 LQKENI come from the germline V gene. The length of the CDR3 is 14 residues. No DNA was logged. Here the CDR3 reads CASSPFDRAYEQYF. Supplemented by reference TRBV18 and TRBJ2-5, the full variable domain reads NAGVMQNPRHLVRRRGQEARLRCSPMKGHSHVYWYRQLPEEGLKFMVYLQKENIIDESGMPKERFSAEFPKEGPSILRIQQVVRGDSAAYFCASSPFDRAYEQYFGPGTRLLVL.

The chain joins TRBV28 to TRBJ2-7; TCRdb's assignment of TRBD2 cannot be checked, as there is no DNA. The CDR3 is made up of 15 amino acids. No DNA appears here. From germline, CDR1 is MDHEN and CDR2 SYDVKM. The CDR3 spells CASRPIAGGSYEQYF.

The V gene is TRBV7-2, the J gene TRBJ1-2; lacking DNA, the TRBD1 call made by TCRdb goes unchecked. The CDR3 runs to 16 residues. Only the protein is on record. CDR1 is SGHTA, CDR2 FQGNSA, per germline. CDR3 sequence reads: CASSLDTGTGAYGYTF. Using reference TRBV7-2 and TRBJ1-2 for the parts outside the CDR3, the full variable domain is GAGVSQSPSNKVTEKGKDVELRCDPISGHTALYWYRQSLGQGLEFLIYFQGNSAPDKSGLPSDRFSAERTGGSVSTLTIQRTQQEDSAVYLCASSLDTGTGAYGYTFGSGTRLTVV.

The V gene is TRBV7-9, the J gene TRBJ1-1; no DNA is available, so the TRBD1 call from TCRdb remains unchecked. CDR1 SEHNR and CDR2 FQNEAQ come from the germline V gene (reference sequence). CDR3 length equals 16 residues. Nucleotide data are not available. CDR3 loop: CASSLDGTDMNTEAFF.

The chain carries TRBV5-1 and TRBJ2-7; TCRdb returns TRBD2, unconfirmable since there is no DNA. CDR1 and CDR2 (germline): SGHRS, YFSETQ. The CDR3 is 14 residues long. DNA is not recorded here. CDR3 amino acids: CASSLTSGSYEQYF. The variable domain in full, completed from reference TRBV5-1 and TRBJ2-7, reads KAGVTQTPRYLIKTRGQQVTLSCSPISGHRSVSWYQQTPGQGLQFLFEYFSETQRNKGNFPGRFSGRQFSNSRSEMNVSTLELGDSALYLCASSLTSGSYEQYFGPGTRLTVT.

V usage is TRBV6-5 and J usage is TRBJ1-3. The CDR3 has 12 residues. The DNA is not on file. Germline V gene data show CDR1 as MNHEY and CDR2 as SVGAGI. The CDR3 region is CASSLSGNTIYF.

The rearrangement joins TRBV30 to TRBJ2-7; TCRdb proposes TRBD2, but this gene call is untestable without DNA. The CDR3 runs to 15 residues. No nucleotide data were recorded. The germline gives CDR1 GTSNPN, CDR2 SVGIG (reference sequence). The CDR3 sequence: CAWSAGLAGVYEQYF. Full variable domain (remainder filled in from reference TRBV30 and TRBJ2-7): SQTIHQWPATLVQPVGSPLSLECTVEGTSNPNLYWYRQAAGRGLQLLFYSVGIGQISSEVPQNLSASRPQDRQFILSSKKLLLSDSGFYLCAWSAGLAGVYEQYFGPGTRLTVT.

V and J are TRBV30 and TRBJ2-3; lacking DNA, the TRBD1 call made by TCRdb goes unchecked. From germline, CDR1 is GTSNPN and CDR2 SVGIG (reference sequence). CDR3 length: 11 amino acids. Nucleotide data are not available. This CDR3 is CAWYSGIGGYF.

This CDR3 reads CSLSRTSGGAGETQYF. The genes are TRBV29-1 and TRBJ2-5; the TCRdb call, TRBD2, lacks DNA for checking. This CDR3 contains 16 residues. No DNA accompanies this entry. Per the germline V gene, CDR1 is SQVTM and CDR2 is ANQGSEA.

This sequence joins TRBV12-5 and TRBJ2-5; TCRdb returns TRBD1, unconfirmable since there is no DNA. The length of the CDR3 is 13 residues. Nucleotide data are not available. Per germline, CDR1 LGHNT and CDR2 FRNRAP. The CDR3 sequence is CASGQGPQETQYF.

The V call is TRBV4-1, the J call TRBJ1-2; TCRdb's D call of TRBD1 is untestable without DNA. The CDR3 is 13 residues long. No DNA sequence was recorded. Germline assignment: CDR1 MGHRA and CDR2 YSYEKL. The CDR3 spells CASSPRQGGGYTF.

This CDR3 is CSVGGGDIAGRHEQYF. This chain links TRBV29-1 with TRBJ2-7; TCRdb lists TRBD2, though no DNA is available to test this call. Germline CDR1 is SQVTM and CDR2 is ANQGSEA. The CDR3 contains 16 residues. A DNA sequence was not provided.

The CDR3 spells CASSFQTGGVETQYF. This chain links TRBV28 with TRBJ2-5; TCRdb returns TRBD1, unconfirmable since there is no DNA. Germline CDR1 reads MDHEN; CDR2 reads SYDVKM. This CDR3 contains 15 residues. Only the protein sequence is given. Looking up the rest from reference TRBV28 and TRBJ2-5 gives the full variable domain: DVKVTQSSRYLVKRTGEKVFLECVQDMDHENMFWYRQDPGLGLRLIYFSYDVKMKEKGDIPEGYSVSREKKERFSLILESASTNQTSMYLCASSFQTGGVETQYFGPGTRLLVL.

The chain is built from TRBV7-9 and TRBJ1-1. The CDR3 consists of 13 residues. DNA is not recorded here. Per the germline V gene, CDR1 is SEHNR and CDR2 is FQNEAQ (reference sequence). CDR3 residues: CASSAPGNTEAFF.